This TCR beta chain was sequenced for a study of T cells in Graves' hyperthyroidism and ophthalmopathy. For the study at large: Prior to any treatment, at the point of initial diagnosis, peripheral blood was collected.

PBMCs were derived from 7.5 to 10 ml fresh peripheral blood. The germline V gene encodes CDR1 SGHRS and CDR2 YFSETQ. The V gene lost 0 bases and the J gene lost 0 bases, with 9 bases spanning the gap. The CDR3 loop spans 15 amino acids. The CDR3 regions of TCR beta were amplified from RNA transcripts. During a first-round RT-PCR of the TCR CDR3, the HTBI primer set was used. A single record per CDR3 protein comes from TCRdb applying MiXCR to the multiplex PCR reads. This sample has roughly 200,000 distinct CDR3 sequences, with 15% to 20% found just once. This clonotype was seen ten or more times. The clonotype was recovered from a man aged 35 to 55 with Graves' hyperthyroidism. The chain carries TRBV5-1 and TRBJ1-1; D gene unclear. Sequenced sample: blood. The DNA of the CDR3 is TGCGCCAGCAGCTTGGACGGCGCCATGAACACTGAAGCTTTCTTT. Translated: CASSLDGAMNTEAFF.